The sequence of this TCR beta chain was determined in a study of molecular identifiers for immune sequencing clone quantification. Study-level findings and limits: Barcodes shared by identical TCR molecules could lead to underestimated sizes of highly expanded clones.

Per the germline V gene, CDR1 is SGHTA and CDR2 is FQGNSA. Trimming shortened V by 8 bases and J by 7 bases, and 15 bases separated the two germline ends. This CDR3 region has 13 residues. TCRdb reanalysed the PCR reads using MiXCR and keeps one entry per CDR3 protein. This table holds some 650,000 distinct CDR3 sequences, 20% found once. This clonotype was recorded many times. The antigen is unknown. The receptor was derived from a human donor in good health. Some libraries in this study had Jurkat cell RNA spiked in. The chain uses TRBV7-2 and TRBJ2-1; a weak D match, TRBD2 (7 bases). The sequenced sample consisted of naive CD8+ T cells from blood, with Jurkat cell RNA spiked in. Specified subset: FACS-sorted CD8+CD4-CCR7+CD45RA+ naive T cells. The CDR3 coding sequence is TGTGCCAGCGGGAGGGGGACTGGGAATGAGCAGTTCTTC. This gives the protein CASGRGTGNEQFF.